These T cell receptor beta chains were read from a single sample in a study of shared clonotypes between healthy human individuals. Sequencing was performed with immunoSEQ multiplex PCR; in TCRdb, only in-frame clones are kept and a portion is missing. The table includes about 1.5 million clones, approximately 98% detected once. Input material: naive CD4+ T cells sorted from blood. These receptors were obtained from a man aged 30-40 years in good health. Both conserved end residues are trimmed from each CDR3.

v_gene: TRBV18
j_gene: TRBJ2-7
CDR3aa: ASSPTRRGNKQYEQY

v_gene: TRBV15
j_gene: TRBJ2-7
CDR3aa: ATSRETGTSYEQY

v_gene: TRBV7-3
j_gene: TRBJ2-7
CDR3aa: ASSLTGGLAGDHEQY

v_gene: TRBV2
j_gene: TRBJ2-5
CDR3aa: ASSEAIRETQY

v_gene: TRBV10-3
j_gene: TRBJ2-3
CDR3aa: ATEVADTQY

v_gene: TRBV5-4
j_gene: TRBJ2-2
CDR3aa: ASSPGTGSTGELF

v_gene: TRBV11-3
j_gene: TRBJ1-3
CDR3aa: ASSPNGNTIY

v_gene: TRBV6-6
j_gene: TRBJ2-7
CDR3aa: ASMGAYEQY

v_gene: TRBV28
j_gene: TRBJ2-6
CDR3aa: ASSFRDRVLVGANVLT

v_gene: TRBV18
j_gene: TRBJ2-1
CDR3aa: ASSPPISYNEQF

v_gene: TRBV5-1
j_gene: TRBJ2-3
CDR3aa: ASSLGGTDTQY

v_gene: TRBV7-2
j_gene: TRBJ2-2
CDR3aa: ASRGRANTGELF

v_gene: TRBV28
j_gene: TRBJ2-1
CDR3aa: ASSLVGVGANEQF

v_gene: TRBV11-2
j_gene: TRBJ2-4
CDR3aa: ASSLRGQIAKNIQY

v_gene: TRBV13
j_gene: TRBJ1-3
CDR3aa: ASSLFPSTAGNTIY

v_gene: TRBV15
j_gene: TRBJ2-3
CDR3aa: ATSRGGLAVRTDTQY

v_gene: TRBV28
j_gene: TRBJ1-1
CDR3aa: ASRPGARVNTEAF

v_gene: TRBV15
j_gene: TRBJ1-5
CDR3aa: ATSRALPFSQLGNQPQH

v_gene: TRBV28
j_gene: TRBJ1-3
CDR3aa: ASSFYRQGTPGNTIY

v_gene: TRBV5-1
j_gene: TRBJ2-1
CDR3aa: ASSLGTAYNEQF

v_gene: TRBV5-1
j_gene: TRBJ2-7
CDR3aa: ASSPDRFYEQY

v_gene: TRBV7-3
j_gene: TRBJ2-2
CDR3aa: ASSATGAGELF

v_gene: TRBV5-1
j_gene: TRBJ2-5
CDR3aa: ASSSPRQTQY

v_gene: TRBV5-6
j_gene: TRBJ2-1
CDR3aa: ASSFPGLAGANEQF

v_gene: TRBV2
j_gene: TRBJ1-1
CDR3aa: ASSEDVLEAF

v_gene: TRBV29-1
j_gene: TRBJ1-5
CDR3aa: SVKTGVNQPQH

v_gene: TRBV4-1
j_gene: TRBJ2-6
CDR3aa: ASSQTGAGANVLT

v_gene: TRBV11-3
j_gene: TRBJ1-1
CDR3aa: ASSPTGGVDTEAF

v_gene: TRBV4-3
j_gene: TRBJ2-2
CDR3aa: ASSQGASGRASGELF

v_gene: TRBV29-1
j_gene: TRBJ1-4
CDR3aa: SVAIGGGNEKLF

v_gene: TRBV5-1
j_gene: TRBJ2-3
CDR3aa: ASSLLAGDPDTQY

v_gene: TRBV30
j_gene: TRBJ1-2
CDR3aa: AWSPPGHGAVRIKGYT

v_gene: TRBV5-4
j_gene: TRBJ1-4
CDR3aa: ASSFDRGNEKLF

v_gene: TRBV19
j_gene: TRBJ2-7
CDR3aa: ASSAQGTSVSYEQY

v_gene: TRBV12-5
j_gene: TRBJ1-1
CDR3aa: ASGLVGAKYTEAF

v_gene: TRBV5-4
j_gene: TRBJ2-2
CDR3aa: ASSSGQNTGELF

v_gene: TRBV7-9
j_gene: TRBJ1-2
CDR3aa: ASSPRTGGRSYGYT

v_gene: TRBV5-1
j_gene: TRBJ1-5
CDR3aa: ASRFGTGNQPQH

v_gene: TRBV7-6
j_gene: TRBJ1-1
CDR3aa: ASRLHGDSEAF

v_gene: TRBV5-1
j_gene: TRBJ2-2
CDR3aa: ASSREAGGVSMATGELF

v_gene: TRBV6-5
j_gene: TRBJ2-7
CDR3aa: ASSDGAEQY

v_gene: TRBV5-1
j_gene: TRBJ2-7
CDR3aa: ASSLVSGSSEQY

v_gene: TRBV28
j_gene: TRBJ2-5
CDR3aa: ASSLRVGPTRETQY

v_gene: TRBV2
j_gene: TRBJ2-5
CDR3aa: ASSATAAGAQETQY

v_gene: TRBV5-4
j_gene: TRBJ2-2
CDR3aa: ASSFGRANTGELF

v_gene: TRBV18
j_gene: TRBJ2-1
CDR3aa: ASSLGSGGENEQF

v_gene: TRBV5-1
j_gene: TRBJ2-7
CDR3aa: ASSLVDSSYEQY

v_gene: TRBV28
j_gene: TRBJ2-7
CDR3aa: ASRQGGQGYEQY

v_gene: TRBV4-3
j_gene: TRBJ2-7
CDR3aa: ASSQELGTGATTLPYEQY

v_gene: TRBV7-6
j_gene: TRBJ2-3
CDR3aa: ASSPRDRGSTDTQY

v_gene: TRBV19
j_gene: TRBJ2-5
CDR3aa: ASSGLDKETQY

v_gene: TRBV5-1
j_gene: TRBJ1-5
CDR3aa: ASSFGGLNQPQH

v_gene: TRBV5-8
j_gene: TRBJ1-5
CDR3aa: ASSLSGGIGNQPQH

v_gene: TRBV7-2
j_gene: TRBJ2-7
CDR3aa: ASSLVGGSQIYEQY

v_gene: TRBV6-5
j_gene: TRBJ1-5
CDR3aa: ASRRGGELNQPQH

v_gene: TRBV5-1
j_gene: TRBJ1-1
CDR3aa: ASSVNKAQNTEAF

v_gene: TRBV6-4
j_gene: TRBJ2-3
CDR3aa: ASSDSGAGGDTQY

v_gene: TRBV2
j_gene: TRBJ2-5
CDR3aa: ASSRGLAGGGETQY

v_gene: TRBV18
j_gene: TRBJ1-3
CDR3aa: ASSESPQGTGNTIY

v_gene: TRBV4-2
j_gene: TRBJ2-7
CDR3aa: ASSQEGHNYYEQY